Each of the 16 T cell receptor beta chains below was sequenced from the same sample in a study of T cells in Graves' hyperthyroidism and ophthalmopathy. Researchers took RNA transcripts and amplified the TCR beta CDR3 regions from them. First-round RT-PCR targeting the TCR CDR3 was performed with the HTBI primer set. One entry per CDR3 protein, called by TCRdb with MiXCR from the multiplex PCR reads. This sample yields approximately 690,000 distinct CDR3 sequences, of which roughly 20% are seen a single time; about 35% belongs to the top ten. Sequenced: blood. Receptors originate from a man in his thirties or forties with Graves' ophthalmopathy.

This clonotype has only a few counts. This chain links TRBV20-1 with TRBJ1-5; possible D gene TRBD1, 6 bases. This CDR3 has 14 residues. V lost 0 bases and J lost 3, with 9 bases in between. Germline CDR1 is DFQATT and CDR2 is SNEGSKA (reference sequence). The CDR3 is CSARESGANQPQHF. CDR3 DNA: TGCAGTGCTAGAGAATCGGGGGCCAATCAGCCCCAGCATTTT.

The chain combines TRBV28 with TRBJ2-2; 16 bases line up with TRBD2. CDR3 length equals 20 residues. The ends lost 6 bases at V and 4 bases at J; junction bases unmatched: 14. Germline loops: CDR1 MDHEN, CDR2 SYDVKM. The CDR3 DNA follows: TGTGCCAGCAGCCCCCGACCGGGACTAGCGGGAGGGCCGGGCACCGGGGAGCTGTTTTTT. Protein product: CASSPRPGLAGGPGTGELFF.

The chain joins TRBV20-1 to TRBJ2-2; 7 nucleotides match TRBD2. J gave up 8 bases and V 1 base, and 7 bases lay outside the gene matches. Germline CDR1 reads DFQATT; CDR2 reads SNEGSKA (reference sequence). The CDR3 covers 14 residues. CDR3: CSARGTRRQGELFF. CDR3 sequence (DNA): TGCAGTGCTAGAGGGACTAGACGCCAAGGGGAGCTGTTTTTT.

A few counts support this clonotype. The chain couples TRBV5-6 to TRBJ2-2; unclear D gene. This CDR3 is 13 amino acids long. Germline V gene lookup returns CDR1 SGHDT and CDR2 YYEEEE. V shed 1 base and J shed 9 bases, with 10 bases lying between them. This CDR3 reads CASSLRLVRELFF. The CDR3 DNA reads TGTGCCAGCAGCTTGCGTCTAGTCCGGGAGCTGTTTTTT.

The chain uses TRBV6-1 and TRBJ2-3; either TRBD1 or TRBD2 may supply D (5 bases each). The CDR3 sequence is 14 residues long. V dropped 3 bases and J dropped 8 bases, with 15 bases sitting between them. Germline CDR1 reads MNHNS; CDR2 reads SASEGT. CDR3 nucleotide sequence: TGTGCCAGCAGTGACTGGGGGAGCCCGGGTACGCAGTATTTT. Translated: CASSDWGSPGTQYF.

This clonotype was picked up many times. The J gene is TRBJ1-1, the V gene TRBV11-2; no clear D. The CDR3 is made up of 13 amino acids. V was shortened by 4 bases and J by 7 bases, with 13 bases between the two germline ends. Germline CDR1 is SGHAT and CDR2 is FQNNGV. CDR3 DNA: TGTGCCAGCAGCTCTCCCGAATTGCTTGAAGCTTTCTTT. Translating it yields CASSSPELLEAFF.

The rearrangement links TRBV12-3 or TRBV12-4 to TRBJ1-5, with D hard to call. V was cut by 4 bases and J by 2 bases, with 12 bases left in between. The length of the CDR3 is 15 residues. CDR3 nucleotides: TGTGCCAGCAGTTATGGGGATTTGGGCAATCAGCCCCAGCATTTT. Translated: CASSYGDLGNQPQHF.

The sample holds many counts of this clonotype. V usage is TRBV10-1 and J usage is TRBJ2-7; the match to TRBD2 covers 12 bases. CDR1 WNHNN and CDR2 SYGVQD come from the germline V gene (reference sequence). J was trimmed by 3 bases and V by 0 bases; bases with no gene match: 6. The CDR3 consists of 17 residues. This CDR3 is CASSESETLAGGYEQYF. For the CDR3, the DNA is TGCGCCAGCAGTGAGTCTGAAACACTAGCGGGGGGCTACGAGCAGTACTTC.

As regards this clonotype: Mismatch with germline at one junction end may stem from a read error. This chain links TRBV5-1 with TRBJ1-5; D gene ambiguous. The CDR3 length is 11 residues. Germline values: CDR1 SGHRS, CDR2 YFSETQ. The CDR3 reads CASGDQKPQHF. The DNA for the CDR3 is TGTGCCAGCGGAGATCAAAAGCCCCAGCATTTT.

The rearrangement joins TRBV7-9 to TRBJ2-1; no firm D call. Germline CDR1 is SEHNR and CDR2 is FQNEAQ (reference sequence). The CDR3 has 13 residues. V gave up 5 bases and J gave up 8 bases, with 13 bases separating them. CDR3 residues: CASSPPDLDEQFF. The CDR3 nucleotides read TGTGCCAGCAGCCCGCCTGACTTGGATGAGCAGTTCTTC.

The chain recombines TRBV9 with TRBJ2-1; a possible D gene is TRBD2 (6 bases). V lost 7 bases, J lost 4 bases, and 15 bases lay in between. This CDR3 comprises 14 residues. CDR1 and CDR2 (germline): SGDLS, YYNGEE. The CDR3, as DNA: TGTGCCAGCTCCGGGACTTTAGTTTACAATGAGCAGTTCTTC. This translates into CASSGTLVYNEQFF.

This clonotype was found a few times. CDR3 DNA: TGCAGCGCAGCAGACAGTGTTCAAGAGACCCAGTACTTC. As protein: CSAADSVQETQYF. The chain has TRBV29-1 and TRBJ2-5; D perhaps matches TRBD1 (5 bases). The CDR3 totals 13 residues. CDR1 and CDR2 from the germline V gene are SQVTM and ANQGSEA. V lost 7 bases and J lost 2, with 14 bases in between.

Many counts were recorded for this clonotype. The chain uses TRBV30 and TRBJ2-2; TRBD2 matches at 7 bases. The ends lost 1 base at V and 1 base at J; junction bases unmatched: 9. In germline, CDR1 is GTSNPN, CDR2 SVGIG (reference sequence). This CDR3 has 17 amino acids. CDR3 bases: TGTGCCTGGAGTGCCCCAGGACTAGGAAAGAACACCGGGGAGCTGTTTTTT. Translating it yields CAWSAPGLGKNTGELFF.

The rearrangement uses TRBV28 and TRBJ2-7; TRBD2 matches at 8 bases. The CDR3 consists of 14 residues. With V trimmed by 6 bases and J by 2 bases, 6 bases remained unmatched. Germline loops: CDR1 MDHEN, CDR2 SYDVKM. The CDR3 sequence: CASRKAGDTYEQYF. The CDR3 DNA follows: TGTGCCAGCAGGAAAGCGGGAGACACCTACGAGCAGTACTTC.

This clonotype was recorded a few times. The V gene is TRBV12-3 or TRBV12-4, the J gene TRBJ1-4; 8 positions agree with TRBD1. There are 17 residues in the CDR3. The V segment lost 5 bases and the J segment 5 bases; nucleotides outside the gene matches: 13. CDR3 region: CASSPGGRGLRNEKLFF. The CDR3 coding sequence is TGTGCCAGCAGTCCCGGGGGCAGGGGGCTCAGGAATGAAAAACTGTTTTTT.

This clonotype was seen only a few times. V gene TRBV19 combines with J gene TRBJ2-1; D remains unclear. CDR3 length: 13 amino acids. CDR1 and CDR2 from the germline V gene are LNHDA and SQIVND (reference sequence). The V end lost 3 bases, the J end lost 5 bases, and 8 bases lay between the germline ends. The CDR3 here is CASSIGRNNEQFF. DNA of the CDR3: TGTGCCAGTAGTATCGGACGGAACAATGAGCAGTTCTTC.